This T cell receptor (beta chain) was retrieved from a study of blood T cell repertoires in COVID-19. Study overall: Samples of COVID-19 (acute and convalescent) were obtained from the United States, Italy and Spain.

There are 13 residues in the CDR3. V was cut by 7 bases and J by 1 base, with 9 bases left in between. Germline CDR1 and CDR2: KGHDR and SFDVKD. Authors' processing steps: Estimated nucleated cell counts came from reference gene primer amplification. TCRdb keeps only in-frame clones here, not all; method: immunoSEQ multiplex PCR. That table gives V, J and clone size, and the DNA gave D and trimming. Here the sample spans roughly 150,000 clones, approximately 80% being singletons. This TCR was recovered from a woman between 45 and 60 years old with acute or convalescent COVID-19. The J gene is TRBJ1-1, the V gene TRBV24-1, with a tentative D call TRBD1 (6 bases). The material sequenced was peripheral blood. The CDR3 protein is CATSLDRNTEAFF. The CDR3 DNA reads TGTGCCACCAGCCTGGACAGGAACACTGAAGCTTTCTTT.